This passage covers 9 T cell receptor beta chains from one sample sequenced in a study of tumor-infiltrating lymphocytes in oesophageal squamous cell carcinoma. TCRdb redid the calling of the PCR reads with MiXCR, one entry per CDR3 protein. The sample holds fewer than 18,000 distinct CDR3 sequences; roughly 49% are singletons and the top ten take about a fifth. Sequences were obtained from esophageal tumor tissue. The receptors here all came from a male donor with esophageal squamous cell carcinoma.

This clonotype has only one observation. At one of its ends the junction is not consistent with the germline gene, which may arise from a read error. V gene TRBV7-6 combines with J gene TRBJ2-1; TRBD2 agrees at 9 bases. The J call is doubtful: the DNA matches TRBJ2-5 better. This CDR3 spans 15 amino acids. Germline assignment: CDR1 SGHVS and CDR2 FNYEAQ. CDR3: CASSLRLAEQETQYF. The CDR3 DNA sequence: TGTGCTAGCAGCCTCCGACTAGCGGAACAAGAGACCCAGTACTTC.

The CDR3 reads CASRVQANTGELFF. CDR3 DNA sequence: TGTGCCAGCAGAGTACAGGCGAACACCGGGGAGCTGTTTTTT. This chain links TRBV6-1 with TRBJ2-2; tentatively, D is TRBD1 (5 bases). Germline CDR1 MNHNS, CDR2 SASEGT. V dropped 6 bases and J dropped 0 bases, with 8 bases sitting between them. The CDR3 is 14 amino acids.

V is TRBV9 and J is TRBJ2-3, with 10 nucleotides matching TRBD2. The end of the DNA fits TRBJ2-1 better, so the J call may be wrong. The V gene's germline CDR1 is SGDLS and CDR2 YYNGEE. CDR3 length: 15 amino acids. For the CDR3, the DNA is TGTGCCAGCAGCGTCCCTAGCGGGGGAGGGGATGAGCAGTTCTTC. It translates to CASSVPSGGGDEQFF.

This rearrangement joins TRBV4-1 to TRBJ2-7; 7 bases are a match to TRBD1. Unmatched junction bases numbered 4, after V lost 0 bases and J lost 2 bases. This CDR3 region has 15 residues. Germline assignment: CDR1 MGHRA and CDR2 YSYEKL. The chain's CDR3 is CASSQEQGYTYEQYF. The CDR3 DNA reads as TGCGCCAGCAGCCAAGAACAGGGGTATACCTACGAGCAGTACTTC.

To note about this clonotype: It may be a read error: a sequence one base away is much more abundant. This chain joins TRBV28 and TRBJ2-7, with 7 bases aligning to TRBD2. Germline V lookup: CDR1 MDHEN, CDR2 SYDVKM. CDR3 length equals 15 residues. Losses at the gene ends were 6 bases for V and 7 bases for J; bases not matched to a gene: 15. CDR3 region: CASRKLGGGGNEQYF. As DNA, the CDR3 is TGTGCCAGCAGAAAACTCGGTGGCGGGGGTAATGAGCAGTACTTC. Using reference TRBV28 and TRBJ2-7 for the parts outside the CDR3, the full variable domain is DVKVTQSSRYLVKRTGEKVFLECVQDMDHENMFWYRQDPGLGLRLIYFSYDVKMKEKGDIPEGYSVSREKKERFSLILESASTNQTSMYLCASRKLGGGGNEQYFGPGTRLTVT.

The CDR3 reads CASSQELLSRNRSSYNEQFF. The CDR3 nucleotides read TGTGCCAGCAGCCAAGAACTCCTTAGCCGCAACCGAAGCTCCTACAATGAGCAGTTCTTC. The rearrangement joins TRBV3-1 to TRBJ2-1; D remains ambiguous. CDR1 is LGHDT, CDR2 YNNKEL, per germline (reference sequence). The CDR3 is made up of 20 amino acids. Trimming removed 0 bases at V and 0 bases at J, with 21 bases between.

Concerning this clonotype: One end of the junction does not line up with germline, which may come from a read error. This chain links TRBV7-2 with TRBJ2-7, with unresolved D. This CDR3 is built from 14 residues. Per the germline V gene, CDR1 is SGHTA and CDR2 is FQGNSA. The CDR3 DNA is TGTGCCAGCAGCCCAAGAGGTTATAATTCACCCCTCCACTTC. This translates into CASSPRGYNSPLHF.

V is TRBV20-1 and J is TRBJ1-4; unclear D gene. CDR1 and CDR2 from the germline V gene are DFQATT and SNEGSKA (reference sequence). The CDR3 sequence is 13 residues long. The ends were cut back, 3 bases at V and 8 bases at J, with 13 bases in the middle. CDR3 in DNA: TGCAGTGCTAGCGTCCACCAAGGGGAAAAACTGTTTTTT. Translating it yields CSASVHQGEKLFF.

This clonotype has at least ten counts. This rearrangement joins TRBV11-2 to TRBJ1-2; no clear D. The germline V gene has CDR1 SGHAT and CDR2 FQNNGV. V was shortened by 0 bases and J by 4 bases, with 9 bases between the two germline ends. This CDR3 is built from 14 residues. The CDR3 here is CASSLEALAYGYTF. As DNA, the CDR3 is TGTGCCAGCAGCTTAGAGGCTCTCGCCTATGGCTACACCTTC.